This is a list of T cell receptor beta chains from one sample in a study of human CD8 memory T cell subsets. TCRdb re-called the 5' RACE reads; one entry per CDR3 protein, DNA not given. This sample contains about 5,100 distinct CDR3 sequences. Specimen: CD8+ T cells from PBMCs. These receptor sequences come from a human donor in good health. Each CDR3 is given with its conserved first and last residue. Clone size is given for some rows only: seen once, a few or many times, or a class if the clone is expanded.

v_gene: TRBV7-9; j_gene: TRBJ1-5; abundance: NA; CDR3aa: CASSLGGLNQPQHF
v_gene: TRBV28; j_gene: TRBJ2-7; abundance: medium-sized; CDR3aa: CASEPTQRGLTYEQYF
v_gene: TRBV20-1; j_gene: TRBJ2-3; abundance: NA; CDR3aa: CSANPRPVNTQYF
v_gene: TRBV24-1; j_gene: TRBJ2-1; abundance: medium-sized; CDR3aa: CATSDLPRTSGRVGSYNEQFF
v_gene: TRBV5-5; j_gene: TRBJ2-1; abundance: NA; CDR3aa: CASSPSGFYNEQFF
v_gene: TRBV20-1; j_gene: TRBJ2-3; abundance: NA; CDR3aa: CSASSPSGRTHTPLLSTDTQYF
v_gene: TRBV6-1; j_gene: TRBJ1-2; abundance: NA; CDR3aa: CASSETWQNYGYTF
v_gene: TRBV15; j_gene: TRBJ2-2; abundance: NA; CDR3aa: CATESGRAFGELFF
v_gene: TRBV10-1; j_gene: TRBJ2-2; abundance: NA; CDR3aa: CASSDRDTGELFF
v_gene: TRBV6-5; j_gene: TRBJ2-2; abundance: medium-sized; CDR3aa: CASSYIQTTGELFF
v_gene: TRBV11-2; j_gene: TRBJ2-1; abundance: NA; CDR3aa: CASSLSLEGPYNEQFF
v_gene: TRBV6-1; j_gene: TRBJ2-2; abundance: medium-sized; CDR3aa: CASSEGTGVTGELFF
v_gene: TRBV6-6; j_gene: TRBJ2-5; abundance: NA; CDR3aa: CASRGTSGGDRQRETQYF
v_gene: TRBV12-3/TRBV12-4; j_gene: TRBJ2-1; abundance: NA; CDR3aa: CASTRVDWQNEQFF
v_gene: TRBV28; j_gene: TRBJ1-4; abundance: NA; CDR3aa: CASSRIRGTNEKLFF
v_gene: TRBV7-2; j_gene: TRBJ2-4; abundance: NA; CDR3aa: CASSLGVAKNIQYF
v_gene: TRBV28; j_gene: TRBJ1-2; abundance: NA; CDR3aa: CASSMGQGVQGYTF
v_gene: TRBV12-3/TRBV12-4; j_gene: TRBJ1-5; abundance: NA; CDR3aa: CASSMTGGRNQPQHF
v_gene: TRBV20-1; j_gene: TRBJ2-1; abundance: NA; CDR3aa: CSARDSHLSSYNEQFF
v_gene: TRBV7-8; j_gene: TRBJ1-2; abundance: medium-sized; CDR3aa: CASSSDSYGYTF
v_gene: TRBV18; j_gene: TRBJ2-1; abundance: NA; CDR3aa: CASSPIGQGDEQFF
v_gene: TRBV25-1; j_gene: TRBJ1-1; abundance: NA; CDR3aa: CASSPENTEAFF
v_gene: TRBV6-1; j_gene: TRBJ2-3; abundance: medium-sized; CDR3aa: CASSEATTQYF
v_gene: TRBV14; j_gene: TRBJ2-5; abundance: NA; CDR3aa: CASRLGDRGTQYF
v_gene: TRBV28; j_gene: TRBJ2-3; abundance: NA; CDR3aa: CASSSGALWTGESTDTQYF
v_gene: TRBV12-3/TRBV12-4; j_gene: TRBJ2-5; abundance: medium-sized; CDR3aa: CASQGQTKETQYF
v_gene: TRBV14; j_gene: TRBJ2-1; abundance: NA; CDR3aa: CASSPDGRGELHEQFF
v_gene: TRBV19; j_gene: TRBJ2-7; abundance: NA; CDR3aa: CASSIGQGALEQYF
v_gene: TRBV28; j_gene: TRBJ1-4; abundance: NA; CDR3aa: CASSPDRYNEKLFF
v_gene: TRBV5-5; j_gene: TRBJ2-1; abundance: NA; CDR3aa: CASSFSGLSYNEQFF